This passage covers 23 T cell receptor beta chains from one sample sequenced in a study of T cells in Graves' hyperthyroidism and ophthalmopathy (dated by TCRdb to 2018 to 2020). Libraries were made using multiplex PCR. Sequencing instrument: Illumina HiSeq 2000. Amplification of TCR beta CDR3 regions was carried out from RNA transcripts. The first round of RT-PCR for the TCR CDR3 was performed with the HTBI primer set and the Qiagen OneStep RT-PCR kit. Clones were called with MiXCR by TCRdb after fastp trimmed the public reads at Q25, and only in-frame beta chains were retained. Rows are combined by CDR3 protein, so each entry shows the most common genes and DNA. Within this sample are approximately 400,000 distinct CDR3 sequences, with roughly 13% of them counted one time only. Less than 25% of the sample belongs to the ten largest clones. The sample taken for sequencing was blood. Receptors were obtained from a man aged 25-40 years with Graves' hyperthyroidism that later progressed to Graves' ophthalmopathy.

This clonotype has a count of ten or more. The V gene is TRBV12-3 or TRBV12-4, the J gene TRBJ1-5; TRBD1 matches 9 bases. The CDR3 sequence is 17 residues long. V dropped 5 bases and J dropped 1; count of bases not matched to a gene: 9. CDR3: CASSVGTGIQSNQPQHF. CDR3 sequence (DNA): TGTGCCAGCAGTGTTGGGACAGGGATTCAGAGCAATCAGCCCCAGCATTTT.

Only a few counts were recorded for this clonotype. The V gene is TRBV3-1, the J gene TRBJ2-7; TRBD1 agrees at 7 bases. Germline trimming cut 4 bases from V and 0 bases from J; bases unmatched to any gene: 9. CDR3 length: 16 amino acids. Germline CDR1 and CDR2: LGHDT and YNNKEL (reference sequence). CDR3 bases: TGTGCCAGCAGCCCGGTACAGGGGTACAGCTCCTACGAGCAGTACTTC. Translated: CASSPVQGYSSYEQYF.

This clonotype was observed many times. CDR3 region: CAIRESSYNEQFF. The DNA of the CDR3 is TGTGCCATCAGGGAGAGCTCCTACAATGAGCAGTTCTTC. This chain connects TRBV10-3 to TRBJ2-1, with unresolved D. V lost 6 bases to trimming and J lost 0 bases, with 6 bases between them. CDR1 and CDR2 from the germline V gene are ENHRY and SYGVKD. This CDR3 spans 13 amino acids.

The sample holds many counts of this clonotype. This chain links TRBV2 with TRBJ1-4; 8 bases map to TRBD1. V was pared by 6 bases and J by 6 bases, with 9 bases of the junction left unmatched. Germline assignment: CDR1 SNHLY and CDR2 FYNNEI. The CDR3 runs to 15 residues. The CDR3 DNA follows: TGTGCCAGCAGACCGAGACAGGGGCCATATGAAAAACTGTTTTTT. Its translation: CASRPRQGPYEKLFF.

This clonotype was detected ten times or more. V and J are TRBV11-3 and TRBJ1-2; no clear D gene. V lost 3 bases, J lost 4 bases, and 6 bases lay in between. CDR3 length: 12 residues. Germline V gene lookup returns CDR1 SGHNT and CDR2 YENEEA. The CDR3 loop is CASSFDIYGYTF. CDR3 in DNA: TGTGCCAGCAGCTTCGACATCTATGGCTACACCTTC.

V and J are TRBV19 and TRBJ1-1; D may be TRBD1 (5 bases). The CDR3 runs 14 residues. Trimming left V 6 bases short and J 3 bases short, with 14 bases between. Germline assignment: CDR1 LNHDA and CDR2 SQIVND (reference sequence). DNA for the CDR3: TGTGCCAGTAGCCGACGGGGGGGAGACACTGAAGCTTTCTTT. The encoded protein is CASSRRGGDTEAFF.

V usage is TRBV6-1 and J usage is TRBJ1-1; D may be TRBD1 (5 bases). Germline CDR1 reads MNHNS; CDR2 reads SASEGT. This CDR3 spans 13 amino acids. V was trimmed by 8 bases and J by 6 bases, leaving 16 bases between them. CDR3 in amino acids: CASGPLAGAEAFF. The CDR3 nucleotides are TGTGCCAGCGGTCCACTTGCGGGGGCTGAAGCTTTCTTT.

The chain recombines TRBV4-1 with TRBJ1-2, with 10 bases lining up with TRBD1. This CDR3 has 15 residues. V trimming: 1 base; J trimming: 4 bases; junction bases outside the gene matches: 3. The germline gives CDR1 MGHRA, CDR2 YSYEKL. The CDR3 spells CASSQVDRGTYGYTF. Here the CDR3 DNA reads TGCGCCAGCAGCCAAGTGGACAGGGGGACCTATGGCTACACCTTC.

This clonotype was detected only a few times. V gene TRBV12-3 or TRBV12-4 combines with J gene TRBJ2-3; 8 positions match TRBD1. V lost 10 bases and J lost 3; bases outside the gene matches: 6. The CDR3 totals 13 residues. In DNA form, the CDR3 reads TGTGCCACCGAGGACAGGGTGACAGATACGCAGTATTTT. Its translation: CATEDRVTDTQYF.

Concerning this clonotype: It is likely a read error, because the conserved phenylalanine at the end of the CDR3 is missing. Because the CDR3's place on the DNA is in doubt, the DNA is left out and the CDR3 is given as listed by TCRdb. The V and J genes are TRBV2 and TRBJ2-2; the table calls TRBD2, which could not be checked here. The germline V gene encodes CDR1 SNHLY and CDR2 FYNNEI. The length of the CDR3 is 17 amino acids, counting both ends. CDR3 protein: CASSGTSGGVDTGELLI.

In its sample, this clonotype was seen a few times. This chain connects TRBV27 to TRBJ1-2, with TRBD1 identical over 8 bases. In germline, CDR1 is MNHEY, CDR2 SMNVEV (reference sequence). The CDR3 is 17 residues long. V shed 4 bases, J shed 4 bases, and the junction held 14 bases outside the gene matches. CDR3 DNA: TGTGCCAGCAGTTATCGGACAGGGTCTAACATTCGCTATGGCTACACCTTC. Residues: CASSYRTGSNIRYGYTF.

The CDR3, as DNA: TGCAGTGCTCGCCTCGGGGGCATCAACAATGAGCAGTTCTTC. This translates into CSARLGGINNEQFF. The chain links TRBV20-1 to TRBJ2-1; D may match TRBD1 or TRBD2 (6 bases each). With 5 bases removed from V and 5 bases from J, the gap between germline ends came to 16 bases. The CDR3 sequence is 14 residues long. The germline gives CDR1 DFQATT, CDR2 SNEGSKA (reference sequence).

This clonotype was counted ten times or more. The rearrangement links TRBV12-3 or TRBV12-4 to TRBJ1-1; no definite D call. There are 12 residues in the CDR3. V was pared by 6 bases and J by 5 bases, with 10 bases between. CDR3 bases: TGTGCCAGCAGCTATAGCGGGACTGAAGCTTTCTTT. This encodes CASSYSGTEAFF.

This clonotype came up many times. This chain uses TRBV5-6 with TRBJ1-4; no reliable D call. Germline values: CDR1 SGHDT, CDR2 YYEEEE. V was shortened by 4 bases and J by 8 bases, with 21 bases between the two germline ends. This CDR3 has 16 amino acids. DNA for the CDR3: TGTGCCAGCAGCGGGCACCTAGGAGGAGTACGGGAAAAACTGTTTTTT. Encoded protein: CASSGHLGGVREKLFF.

This clonotype was recorded at least ten times. The chain uses TRBV28 and TRBJ1-1; 7 nucleotides align to TRBD1. This CDR3 is 15 amino acids long. The V gene end was trimmed by 3 bases and the J gene end by 0 bases; junction bases not matched to a gene: 4. CDR1 is MDHEN and CDR2 is SYDVKM in the germline V gene. CDR3 coding DNA: TGTGCCAGCAGTTTTGACAGGGAAATGAACACTGAAGCTTTCTTT. It specifies CASSFDREMNTEAFF.

This clonotype turned up a few times. The V call is TRBV7-9, the J call TRBJ2-7, with 7 bases identical to TRBD1. Germline CDR1 reads SEHNR; CDR2 reads FQNEAQ (reference sequence). The CDR3 is 15 amino acids. V dropped 5 bases and J dropped 4; count of bases not matched to a gene: 11. The CDR3 region has the DNA TGTGCCAGCAGCAACCGACAGGGTTGGGAGTACGAGCAGTACTTC. The encoded protein is CASSNRQGWEYEQYF.

This clonotype was detected ten times or more. The rearrangement uses TRBV27 and TRBJ1-1; 7 bases match TRBD1. Germline CDR1 MNHEY, CDR2 SMNVEV (reference sequence). This CDR3 spans 14 amino acids. Trimming cost V 6 bases and J 2 bases; bases outside gene matches: 6. CDR3 sequence (DNA): TGTGCCAGCAGATGGGGGACAGCTAACACTGAAGCTTTCTTT. It translates to CASRWGTANTEAFF.

The gene calls are TRBV4-1 and TRBJ2-5, with 9 bases that match TRBD1. The CDR3 has 16 residues. With 1 base clipped from V and 0 bases from J, the junction kept 3 bases outside the gene matches. Germline assignment: CDR1 MGHRA and CDR2 YSYEKL. CDR3 residues: CASSQVGDRDQETQYF. CDR3 sequence (DNA): TGCGCCAGCAGCCAAGTGGGGGACAGGGACCAAGAGACCCAGTACTTC.

This clonotype was picked up one time. The CDR3 spells CASRNRVETQYF. CDR3 bases: TGTGCCAGCAGGAACAGGGTAGAGACCCAGTACTTC. The chain carries TRBV12-3 or TRBV12-4 and TRBJ2-5, with D tentatively TRBD1 (6 bases). Trimming took off 6 bases at V and 4 bases at J, with 9 bases between the two ends. The CDR3 runs 12 residues.

V usage is TRBV18 and J usage is TRBJ2-7, with D uncertain. Germline loops: CDR1 KGHSH, CDR2 LQKENI. This CDR3 comprises 14 residues. V was clipped by 2 bases and J by 2 bases, with 10 bases between them. The CDR3 reads CASSPSKETYEQYF. In DNA, the CDR3 is TGTGCCAGCTCACCATCGAAGGAGACCTACGAGCAGTACTTC.

The rearrangement links TRBV4-1 to TRBJ2-3; the D is unclear. There are 14 residues in the CDR3. The V gene's germline CDR1 is MGHRA and CDR2 YSYEKL. Trimming took off 5 bases at V and 4 bases at J, with 13 bases between the two ends. The CDR3 spells CASSSVGLSDTQYF. The CDR3 DNA reads as TGCGCCAGCAGCTCAGTAGGCCTTTCAGATACGCAGTATTTT.

This clonotype was seen a few times. The chain joins TRBV7-2 to TRBJ1-2; TRBD1 is a possible D gene (6 bases). CDR3 length equals 14 residues. Germline V gene data show CDR1 as SGHTA and CDR2 as FQGNSA. V was shortened by 2 bases and J by 4 bases, with 11 bases between the two germline ends. The CDR3: CASSLTGQSYGYTF. CDR3 DNA: TGTGCCAGCAGCTTAACAGGACAGTCCTATGGCTACACCTTC. The entire variable domain, with the rest obtained from reference TRBV7-2 and TRBJ1-2, is as follows: GAGVSQSPSNKVTEKGKDVELRCDPISGHTALYWYRQSLGQGLEFLIYFQGNSAPDKSGLPSDRFSAERTGGSVSTLTIQRTQQEDSAVYLCASSLTGQSYGYTFGSGTRLTVV.

At least ten counts were recorded for this clonotype. The chain uses TRBV3-1 and TRBJ1-4, with D hard to call. Germline loops: CDR1 LGHDT, CDR2 YNNKEL (reference sequence). Trimming shortened V by 4 bases and J by 8 bases, and 8 bases separated the two germline ends. The CDR3 covers 12 residues. CDR3 protein: CASSPAREKLFF. CDR3 in DNA: TGTGCCAGCAGCCCAGCGCGCGAAAAACTGTTTTTT.